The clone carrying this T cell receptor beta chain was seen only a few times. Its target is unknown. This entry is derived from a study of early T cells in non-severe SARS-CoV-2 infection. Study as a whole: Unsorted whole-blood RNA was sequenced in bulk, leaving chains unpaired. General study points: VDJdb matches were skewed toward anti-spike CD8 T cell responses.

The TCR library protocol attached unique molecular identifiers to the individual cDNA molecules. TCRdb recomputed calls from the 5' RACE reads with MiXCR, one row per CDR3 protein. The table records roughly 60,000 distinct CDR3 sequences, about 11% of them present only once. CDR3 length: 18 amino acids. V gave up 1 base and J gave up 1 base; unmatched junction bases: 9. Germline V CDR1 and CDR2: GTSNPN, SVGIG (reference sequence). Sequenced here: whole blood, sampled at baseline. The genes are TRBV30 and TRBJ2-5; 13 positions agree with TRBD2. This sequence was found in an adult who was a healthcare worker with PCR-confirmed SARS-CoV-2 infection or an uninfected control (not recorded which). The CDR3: CAWSDWTSGGGIQETQYF. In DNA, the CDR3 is TGTGCCTGGAGTGACTGGACTAGCGGGGGTGGAATCCAAGAGACCCAGTACTTC.